The next 2 T cell receptor beta chains were all read from a single sample in a study of CD8+CD57+ T cells in acquired aplastic anemia. CDR3 and TCR beta VDJ profiling relied on a genomic DNA template. A single record per CDR3 protein comes from TCRdb applying MiXCR to the reads. Seen here are about 190,000 distinct CDR3 sequences, less than 65% observed once, and the top ten hold approximately 15%. What was sequenced was sorted CD4+, CD8+, or CD8+CD57+ T cells (not recorded which) from PBMCs. These receptors were obtained from a human donor in good health, serving as a control.

This clonotype was counted a few times. With a much larger clone just one base away, this may be a read error. The CDR3: CASSQATGTASFGGCTF. CDR3 coding DNA: TGCGCCAGCAGCCAAGCCACCGGGACAGCATCTTTCGGTGGCTGCACCTTC. The chain recombines TRBV4-3 with TRBJ1-2, with TRBD1 identical over 7 bases. From germline, CDR1 is LGHNA and CDR2 YSLEER. This CDR3 comprises 17 residues.

The chain employs TRBV15 and TRBJ1-2; 8 bases align to TRBD1. Germline values: CDR1 LNHNV, CDR2 YYDKDF (reference sequence). V was clipped by 0 bases and J by 3 bases; unmatched bases: 3. This CDR3 comprises 15 residues. CDR3 residues: CATSRDTGGYYGYTF. As DNA, the CDR3 is TGTGCCACCAGCAGAGATACAGGGGGGTACTATGGCTACACCTTC.